These T cell receptor beta chains were read from a single sample in a study of blood T cell repertoires in COVID-19. Clones were read by immunoSEQ multiplex PCR, and TCRdb kept only the in-frame ones, dropping some. The sample consists of under 100,000 clones, roughly 89% of them appearing once. Sequencing was performed on peripheral blood. These TCRs come from a man in his sixties with COVID-19, enrolled during active disease. Both conserved end residues are part of each CDR3. D genes are given only for firm matches. For some rows the clone size is stated as once, few or many, or as a class when expanded; others skip it.

j_gene | d_gene | abundance | v_gene | CDR3nt | CDR3aa
TRBJ2-2 | TRBD2 | . | TRBV13 | TGTGCCAGCAGCGGTTTAGCGGGAGTGTTCACCGGGGAGCTGTTTTTT | CASSGLAGVFTGELFF
TRBJ1-2 | . | . | TRBV7-9 | TGTGCCAGCAGCTTAGGAACTGATGGCTACACCTTC | CASSLGTDGYTF
TRBJ1-2 | TRBD1 | . | TRBV19 | TGTGCCAGTAGTATTCTGACAGGGAGTGCCTATGGCTACACCTTC | CASSILTGSAYGYTF
TRBJ2-7 | TRBD2 | . | TRBV7-2 | TGTGCCAGCAGCCCACGAGCGGGAGGGGAGACCTACGAGCAGTACTTC | CASSPRAGGETYEQYF
TRBJ2-1 | TRBD2 | many | TRBV6-6 | TGTGCCAGCACTACCGATGGAGCGGGGGGCAATGAGCAGTTCTTC | CASTTDGAGGNEQFF
TRBJ2-2 | . | . | TRBV19 | TGTGCCAGTAGTGTGGGACATAACACCGGGGAGCTGTTTTTT | CASSVGHNTGELFF
TRBJ2-2 | . | . | TRBV21-1 | TGTGCCAGCAGCAAAGAAGGCGGGAGCGACACCGGGGAGCTGTTTTTT | CASSKEGGSDTGELFF
TRBJ1-2 | . | . | TRBV25-1 | TGTGCCAGCAGTGAAGGGAGGGGACAAACCAGCGGAGGCTACACCTTC | CASSEGRGQTSGGYTF
TRBJ1-4 | TRBD1 | . | TRBV25-1 | TGTGCCAGCAGTGAATCAGGGGGAATGGAAAAACTGTTTTTT | CASSESGGMEKLFF
TRBJ1-2 | TRBD1 | . | TRBV19 | TGTGCCAGTAACTTTCGACAGGGCGGTGGCTACACCTTC | CASNFRQGGGYTF
TRBJ2-1 | TRBD2 | . | TRBV3-1/TRBV3-2 | TGTGCCAGCAGCCCTATAGCGGGAGGGACCTACAATGAGCAGTTCTTC | CASSPIAGGTYNEQFF
TRBJ1-2 | TRBD1 | . | TRBV18 | TGTGCCAGCTCACCGCGGACAGGGGAGTATGGCTACACCTTC | CASSPRTGEYGYTF
TRBJ2-7 | TRBD2 | once | TRBV3-1/TRBV3-2 | TGTGCCAGCAGCTCTCAAAGCGGGAGAGTACCCTACGAGCAGTACTTC | CASSSQSGRVPYEQYF
TRBJ2-3 | TRBD2 | . | TRBV30 | TGTGCCTGGACCAAGCCCGGGACTAGCGGCACAGATACGCAGTATTTT | CAWTKPGTSGTDTQYF
TRBJ2-5 | . | . | TRBV18 | TGTGCCAGCTCAGCAACACCGGGGGAGACCCAGTACTTC | CASSATPGETQYF
TRBJ2-7 | . | . | TRBV28 | TGTGCCAGCAGCCTAACAGGGTTCGCCTACGAGCAGTACTTC | CASSLTGFAYEQYF
TRBJ2-7 | . | . | TRBV4-1 | TGCGCCAGCAGCCACTACCCAGCCGGGACATACTACGAGCAGTACTTC | CASSHYPAGTYYEQYF
TRBJ2-2 | . | . | TRBV5-1 | TGCGCCAGCAGCTTGGGTTCAACAATCGGGGAGCTGTTTTTT | CASSLGSTIGELFF
TRBJ1-2 | . | few | TRBV5-1 | TGCGCCAGCAGCTTCGCAGGGGCAGACTGGGGCTACACCTTC | CASSFAGADWGYTF
TRBJ2-1 | TRBD2 | once | TRBV12-5 | TGTGCTAGTGGTTTCATGGCTAGCGGGAGGGACAATGAGCAGTTCTTC | CASGFMASGRDNEQFF
TRBJ2-1 | . | . | TRBV14 | TGTGCCAGCAGCCAAGGGAGTTCGGGAACTGAGCAGTTCTTC | CASSQGSSGTEQFF
TRBJ1-2 | TRBD1 | once | TRBV6-6 | TGTGCCAGCAGTTTCGACAGGGGGCAAGGCTACACCTTC | CASSFDRGQGYTF
TRBJ2-1 | TRBD2 | . | TRBV5-1 | TGCGCCAGCAGCTTGACTAGCGGGAGTTACAATGAGCAGTTCTTC | CASSLTSGSYNEQFF
TRBJ2-3 | . | . | TRBV7-9 | TGTGCCAGCAGCTTATCGTCCCGGGGGAACACGCAGTATTTT | CASSLSSRGNTQYF
TRBJ2-7 | TRBD2 | . | TRBV4-3 | TGCGCCAGCAGCCACCACAGGACTAGCGGATACGAGCAGTACTTC | CASSHHRTSGYEQYF
TRBJ2-3 | TRBD2 | . | TRBV4-2 | TGTGCCAGCAGCCACGCCCGGACTAGCGGAACCCATACAAGCACAGATACGCAGTATTTT | CASSHARTSGTHTSTDTQYF
TRBJ2-2 | . | . | TRBV15 | TGTGCCACCAGCAGAGACCTCTCGACAGACCCCAGCGGGGAGCTGTTTTTT | CATSRDLSTDPSGELFF
TRBJ2-5 | TRBD1 | . | TRBV9 | TGTGCCAGCAGCGTAGGGACAGGGTTGGAGACCCAGTACTTC | CASSVGTGLETQYF
TRBJ2-5 | . | . | TRBV19 | TGTGCCAGTAGTATAGATCCCGGACAAGTTCGGGACTTC | CASSIDPGQVRDF
TRBJ2-1 | . | . | TRBV18 | TGTGCCAGCTCACCAACCCAGGGGCGGTACAATGAGCAGTTCTTC | CASSPTQGRYNEQFF
TRBJ2-1 | . | . | TRBV6-5 | TGTGCCGGCGGGGCTAGCATCTCCCAGGAGTTCTTC | CAGGASISQEFF
TRBJ1-1 | . | . | TRBV24-1 | TGTGCCACCAGTGTCCCTGGGCAGGATGAAGCTTTCTTT | CATSVPGQDEAFF
TRBJ1-1 | . | . | TRBV14 | TGTGCCAGCAGCCAAGGGAGTGAAGCTTTCTTT | CASSQGSEAFF
TRBJ1-3 | . | . | TRBV11-1 | TGTGCCAGCAGCAAAACGAGGGACACCATATATTTT | CASSKTRDTIYF
TRBJ2-4 | . | once | TRBV5-5 | TGTGCCAGCAGCTTGGCAGGGTGGGAAAACATTCAGTACTTC | CASSLAGWENIQYF
TRBJ2-1 | TRBD2 | . | TRBV7-6 | TGTGCCAGCAGTTCTAGCGGGAGGGGTCCCAATGAGCAGTTCTTC | CASSSSGRGPNEQFF
TRBJ1-5 | TRBD1 | . | TRBV18 | TGTGCCAGTTCTCAGGGGGCTGGGCAGCCCCAGCATTTT | CASSQGAGQPQHF
TRBJ2-1 | TRBD2 | . | TRBV5-1 | TGCGCCAGCAGCCGCGGGCTAGCGGGAAAGTTGGAGCAGTTCTTC | CASSRGLAGKLEQFF
TRBJ2-3 | . | few | TRBV11-2 | TGTGCCAGCAGCTTAGATCGGGTACCGGATACGCAGTATTTT | CASSLDRVPDTQYF
TRBJ2-2 | TRBD2 | . | TRBV7-3 | TGTGCCAGCAGCGGACTAGCGGGAGGGATCGGGGAGCTGTTTTTT | CASSGLAGGIGELFF
TRBJ1-5 | TRBD1 | . | TRBV10-2 | TGCGCCAGCAGTGAGTCGATTAGTACAGGGGTGAATCAGCCCCAGCATTTT | CASSESISTGVNQPQHF
TRBJ1-5 | TRBD1 | once | TRBV6-5 | TGTGCCAGCAGCGCAGGGGGAGAGCCCCAGCATTTT | CASSAGGEPQHF
TRBJ1-1 | . | . | TRBV19 | TGTGCCAGTAGAGACAGGTTGAACACTGAAGCTTTCTTT | CASRDRLNTEAFF
TRBJ2-7 | . | . | TRBV3-1/TRBV3-2 | TGTGCCAGCAGCCAGGCCTCAGGCCCCCAGTACTTC | CASSQASGPQYF
TRBJ2-5 | . | . | TRBV3-1/TRBV3-2 | TGTGCCAGCAGCCAAATCAGCGGCTCGGAGACCCAGTACTTC | CASSQISGSETQYF
TRBJ1-1 | . | . | TRBV19 | TGTGCCAGTACCCTCGGACTTTTGAACACTGAAGCTTTCTTT | CASTLGLLNTEAFF
TRBJ2-1 | TRBD2 | few | TRBV3-1/TRBV3-2 | TGTGCCAGCAGCCAAGAAGGCCCTTGGGGACTAGCGGGAGTTGAGCAGTTCTTC | CASSQEGPWGLAGVEQFF
TRBJ2-4 | TRBD2 | . | TRBV3-1/TRBV3-2 | TGTGCCAGCAGCCCTAGGACTAGCGGGATACGGCAGTACTTC | CASSPRTSGIRQYF
TRBJ2-3 | TRBD2 | . | TRBV27 | TGTGCCAGCAGTTTCAGCGGGAGGGGAGAGACAGATACGCAGTATTTT | CASSFSGRGETDTQYF
TRBJ2-2 | . | . | TRBV7-8 | TGTGCCAGCACCACACCCCTTCGGGAGAGGGTTCACACCGGGGAGCTGTTTTTT | CASTTPLRERVHTGELFF
TRBJ1-2 | TRBD1 | . | TRBV19 | TGTGCCAGTAGTTCTCGACAGGGCCCAAACTATGGCTACACCTTC | CASSSRQGPNYGYTF
TRBJ1-2 | . | . | TRBV2 | TGTGCCAGCGCGGCAGTCCATAAATCTTCCGGCTACACCTTC | CASAAVHKSSGYTF
TRBJ1-4 | . | . | TRBV28 | TGTGCCAGCAGTTTAAGACAGGTTAATGAAAAACTGTTTTTT | CASSLRQVNEKLFF
TRBJ1-4 | . | . | TRBV5-1 | TGCGCCAGCAGCCCCGGGGGTGTGGATGAAAAACTGTTTTTT | CASSPGGVDEKLFF
TRBJ2-7 | . | . | TRBV11-2 | TGTGCCAGCAGCTTCGGGGGGCTCAGGGACGAGCAGTACTTC | CASSFGGLRDEQYF
TRBJ2-1 | TRBD2 | . | TRBV2 | TGTGCCAGCAGTCGTTCCCTAGCGGGAGGCGACTACAATGAGCAGTTCTTC | CASSRSLAGGDYNEQFF
TRBJ2-2 | . | . | TRBV14 | TGTGCCAGCAGCCCAACGAACACCGGGGAGCTGTTTTTT | CASSPTNTGELFF
TRBJ2-4 | . | . | TRBV6-1 | TGTGCCAGCAGTGAAAACTCCCGAGCGGCTGCCAAAAACATTCAGTACTTC | CASSENSRAAAKNIQYF
TRBJ2-3 | TRBD2 | . | TRBV4-2 | TGTGCCAGCAGCCTTTCACTAGCGGTTTTTAGCACAGATACGCAGTATTTT | CASSLSLAVFSTDTQYF
TRBJ1-6 | . | once | TRBV6-5 | TGTGCCAGCAGTTACTCGGGCAGGGCCTCACCCCTCCACTTT | CASSYSGRASPLHF